This TCR beta chain comes out of a study of blood T cells in healthy people across ages. Overall study results and limits: Estimates drawn from one million T cells were deemed to understate diversity.

A second PCR, run for roughly 7 to 11 cycles, used a sample-barcoded 5' primer plus a J-beta primer mix. TCRdb passed the 5' RACE reads through MiXCR, listing each CDR3 protein once. The sample lists some 1.5 million distinct CDR3 sequences, 28% occurring once. This clonotype came up a few times. Its antigen is as yet unknown. CDR3 length equals 14 residues. Germline assignment: CDR1 SGHRS and CDR2 YFSETQ. V lost 4 bases and J lost 8; bases outside the gene matches: 9. This receptor was obtained from a woman aged 25-40 years in good health. Material for sequencing was blood. V and J are TRBV5-1 and TRBJ2-1, with 7 bases aligning to TRBD1. The CDR3 region is CASSPRTGSHEQFF. The DNA for the CDR3 is TGCGCCAGCAGCCCCAGGACAGGTTCCCATGAGCAGTTCTTC.